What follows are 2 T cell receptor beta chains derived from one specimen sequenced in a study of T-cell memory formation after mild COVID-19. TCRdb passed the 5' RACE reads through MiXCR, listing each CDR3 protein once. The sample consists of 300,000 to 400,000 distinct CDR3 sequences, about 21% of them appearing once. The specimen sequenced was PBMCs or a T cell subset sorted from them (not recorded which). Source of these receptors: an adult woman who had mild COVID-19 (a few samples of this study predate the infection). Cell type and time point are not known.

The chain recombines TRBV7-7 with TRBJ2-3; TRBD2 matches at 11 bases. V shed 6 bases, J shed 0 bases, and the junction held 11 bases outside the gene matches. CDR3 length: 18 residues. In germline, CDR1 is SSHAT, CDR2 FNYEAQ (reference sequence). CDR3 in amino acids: CASRPLAGGPGSTDTQYF. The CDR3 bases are TGTGCCAGCAGACCTCTAGCGGGGGGCCCGGGGAGCACAGATACGCAGTATTTT.

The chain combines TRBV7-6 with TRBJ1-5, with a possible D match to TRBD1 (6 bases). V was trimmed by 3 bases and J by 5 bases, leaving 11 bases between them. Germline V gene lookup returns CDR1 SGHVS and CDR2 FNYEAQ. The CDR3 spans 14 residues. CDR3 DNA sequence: TGTGCCAGCAGCTTGGCAGGGGACGATCAGCCCCAGCATTTT. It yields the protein CASSLAGDDQPQHF.